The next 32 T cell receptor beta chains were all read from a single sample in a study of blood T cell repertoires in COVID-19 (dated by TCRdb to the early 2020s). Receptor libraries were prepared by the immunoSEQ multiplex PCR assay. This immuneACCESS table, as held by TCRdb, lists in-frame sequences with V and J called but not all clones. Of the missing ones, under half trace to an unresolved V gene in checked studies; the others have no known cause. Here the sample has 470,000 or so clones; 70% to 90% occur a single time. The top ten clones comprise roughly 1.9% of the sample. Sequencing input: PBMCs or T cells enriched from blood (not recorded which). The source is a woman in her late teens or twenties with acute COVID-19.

CDR3 sequence (DNA): TGTGCCAGCAGCTCTCGGGAGGGATACGAGCAGTACTTC. This translates into CASSSREGYEQYF. The V call is TRBV7-2, the J call TRBJ2-7, with 8 bases identical to TRBD2. V was pared by 4 bases and J by 4 bases, with 3 bases of the junction left unmatched. The CDR3 length is 13 residues. Germline V CDR1 and CDR2: SGHTA, FQGNSA.

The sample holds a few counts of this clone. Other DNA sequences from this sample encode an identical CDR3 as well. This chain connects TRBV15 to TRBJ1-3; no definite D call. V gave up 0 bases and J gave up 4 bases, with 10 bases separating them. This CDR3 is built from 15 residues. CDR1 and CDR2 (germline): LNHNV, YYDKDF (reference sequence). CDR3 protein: CATSRDRSRGNTIYF. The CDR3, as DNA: TGTGCCACCAGCAGAGATCGCTCCAGAGGAAACACCATATATTTT. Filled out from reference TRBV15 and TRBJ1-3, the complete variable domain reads DAMVIQNPRYQVTQFGKPVTLSCSQTLNHNVMYWYQQKSSQAPKLLFHYYDKDFNNEADTPDNFQSRRPNTSFCFLDIRSPGLGDTAMYLCATSRDRSRGNTIYFGEGSWLTVV.

The chain's CDR3 is CATKTGDGYTF. The CDR3 region has the DNA TGTGCCACCAAGACAGGGGATGGCTACACCTTC. The chain is built from TRBV25-1 and TRBJ1-2, with 8 bases matching TRBD1. In germline, CDR1 is MGHDK, CDR2 SYGVNS. CDR3 size: 11 residues. After removal of 10 bases from V and 6 bases from J, the junction contained 4 bases not matched to a gene.

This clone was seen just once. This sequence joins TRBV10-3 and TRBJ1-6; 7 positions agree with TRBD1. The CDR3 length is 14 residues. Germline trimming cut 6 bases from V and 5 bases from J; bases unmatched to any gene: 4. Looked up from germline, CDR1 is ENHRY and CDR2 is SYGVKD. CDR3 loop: CAIRGTEHNSPLHF. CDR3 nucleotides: TGTGCCATCAGGGGGACAGAGCATAATTCACCCCTCCACTTT.

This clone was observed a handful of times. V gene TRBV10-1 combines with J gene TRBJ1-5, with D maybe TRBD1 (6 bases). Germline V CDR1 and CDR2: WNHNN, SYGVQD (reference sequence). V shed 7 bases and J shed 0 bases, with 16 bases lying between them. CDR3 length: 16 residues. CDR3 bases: TGCGCCAGCATGAGAGACAGGAGCCATAGCAATCAGCCCCAGCATTTT. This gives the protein CASMRDRSHSNQPQHF.

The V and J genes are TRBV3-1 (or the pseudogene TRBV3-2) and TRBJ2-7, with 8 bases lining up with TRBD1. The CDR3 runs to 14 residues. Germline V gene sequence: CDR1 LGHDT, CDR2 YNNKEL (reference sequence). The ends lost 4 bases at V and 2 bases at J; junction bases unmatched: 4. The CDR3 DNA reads TGTGCCAGCAGCCTTAGGGGACAGGCCTACGAGCAGTACTTC. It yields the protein CASSLRGQAYEQYF.

The CDR3 reads CASSLERGGSGKIYEQYF. For the CDR3, the DNA is TGCGCCAGCAGCTTGGAGCGGGGCGGGAGTGGTAAGATTTACGAGCAGTACTTC. The rearrangement joins TRBV5-1 to TRBJ2-7; 7 positions agree with TRBD2. The CDR3 runs 18 residues. Per the germline V gene, CDR1 is SGHRS and CDR2 is YFSETQ. The V segment lost 0 bases and the J segment 4 bases; nucleotides outside the gene matches: 16. Together with reference TRBV5-1 and TRBJ2-7, the CDR3 gives the full variable domain: KAGVTQTPRYLIKTRGQQVTLSCSPISGHRSVSWYQQTPGQGLQFLFEYFSETQRNKGNFPGRFSGRQFSNSRSEMNVSTLELGDSALYLCASSLERGGSGKIYEQYFGPGTRLTVT.

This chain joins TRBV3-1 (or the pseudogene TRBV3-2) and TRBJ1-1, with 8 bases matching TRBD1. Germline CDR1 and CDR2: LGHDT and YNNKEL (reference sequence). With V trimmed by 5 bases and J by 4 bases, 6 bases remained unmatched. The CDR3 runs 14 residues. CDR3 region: CASSTDREGTEAFF. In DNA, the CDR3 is TGTGCCAGCAGCACGGACAGGGAGGGCACTGAAGCTTTCTTT.

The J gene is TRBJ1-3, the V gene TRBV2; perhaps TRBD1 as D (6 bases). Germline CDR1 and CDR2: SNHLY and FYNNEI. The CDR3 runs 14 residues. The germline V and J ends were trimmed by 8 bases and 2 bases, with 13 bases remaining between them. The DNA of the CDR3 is TGTGCCAGCGGGACACCGCGGACTGGAAACACCATATATTTT. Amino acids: CASGTPRTGNTIYF.

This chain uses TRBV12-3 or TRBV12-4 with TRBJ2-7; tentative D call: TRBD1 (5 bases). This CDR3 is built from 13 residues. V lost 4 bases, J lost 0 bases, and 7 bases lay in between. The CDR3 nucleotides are TGTGCCAGCAGTTACAGGAGCTCCTACGAGCAGTACTTC. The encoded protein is CASSYRSSYEQYF.

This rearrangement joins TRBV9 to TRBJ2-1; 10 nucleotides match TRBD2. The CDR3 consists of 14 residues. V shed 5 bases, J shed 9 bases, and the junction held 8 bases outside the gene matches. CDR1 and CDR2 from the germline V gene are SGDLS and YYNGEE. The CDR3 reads CASRKREGGGEQFF. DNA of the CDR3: TGTGCCAGCAGGAAGCGGGAGGGCGGAGGTGAGCAGTTCTTC.

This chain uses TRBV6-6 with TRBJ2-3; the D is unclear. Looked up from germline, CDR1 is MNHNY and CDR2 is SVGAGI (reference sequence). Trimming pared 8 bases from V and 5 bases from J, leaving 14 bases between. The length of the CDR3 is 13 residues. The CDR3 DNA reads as TGTGCCAGCTCTGAGCCCTCGGGAGATACGCAGTATTTT. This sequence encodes CASSEPSGDTQYF.

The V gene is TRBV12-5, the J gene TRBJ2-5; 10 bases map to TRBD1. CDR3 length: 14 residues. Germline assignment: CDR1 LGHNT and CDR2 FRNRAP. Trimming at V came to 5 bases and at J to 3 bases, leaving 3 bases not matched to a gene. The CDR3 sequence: CASGTGQGEETQYF. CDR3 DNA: TGTGCTAGTGGTACCGGACAGGGGGAAGAGACCCAGTACTTC.

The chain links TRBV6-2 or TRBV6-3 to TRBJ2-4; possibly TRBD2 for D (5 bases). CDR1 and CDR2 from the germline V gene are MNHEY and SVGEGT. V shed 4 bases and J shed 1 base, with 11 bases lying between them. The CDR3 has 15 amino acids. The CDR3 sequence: CASSSPASAKNIQYF. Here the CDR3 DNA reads TGTGCCAGCAGTTCCCCCGCTAGCGCCAAAAACATTCAGTACTTC.

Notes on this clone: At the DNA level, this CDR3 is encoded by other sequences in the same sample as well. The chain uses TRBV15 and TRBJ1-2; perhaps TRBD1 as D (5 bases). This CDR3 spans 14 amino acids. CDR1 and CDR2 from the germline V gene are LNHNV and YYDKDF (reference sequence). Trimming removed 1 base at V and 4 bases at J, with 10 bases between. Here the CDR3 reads CATSRGQGGYGYTF. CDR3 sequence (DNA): TGTGCCACCAGCAGAGGCCAGGGTGGCTATGGCTACACCTTC.

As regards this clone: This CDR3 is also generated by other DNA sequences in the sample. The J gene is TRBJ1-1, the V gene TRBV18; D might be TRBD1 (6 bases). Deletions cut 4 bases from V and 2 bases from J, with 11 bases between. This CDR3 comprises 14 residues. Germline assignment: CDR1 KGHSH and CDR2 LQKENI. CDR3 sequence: CASSQDSLNTEAFF. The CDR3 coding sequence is TGTGCCAGCTCACAGGACAGCCTTAACACTGAAGCTTTCTTT. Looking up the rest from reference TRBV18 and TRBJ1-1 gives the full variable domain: NAGVMQNPRHLVRRRGQEARLRCSPMKGHSHVYWYRQLPEEGLKFMVYLQKENIIDESGMPKERFSAEFPKEGPSILRIQQVVRGDSAAYFCASSQDSLNTEAFFGQGTRLTVV.

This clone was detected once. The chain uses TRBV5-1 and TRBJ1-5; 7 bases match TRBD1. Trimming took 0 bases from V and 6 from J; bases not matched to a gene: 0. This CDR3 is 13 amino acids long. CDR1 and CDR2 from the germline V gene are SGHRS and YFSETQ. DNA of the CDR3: TGCGCCAGCAGCTTGGGGGACAGTCAGCCCCAGCATTTT. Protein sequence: CASSLGDSQPQHF.

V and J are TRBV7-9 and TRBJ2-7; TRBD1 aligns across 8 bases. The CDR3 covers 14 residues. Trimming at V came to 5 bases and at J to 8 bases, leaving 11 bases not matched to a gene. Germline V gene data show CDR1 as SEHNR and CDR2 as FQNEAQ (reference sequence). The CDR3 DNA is TGTGCCAGCAGCCTCGGACAGGGTGTTTTGCAGCAGTACTTC. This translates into CASSLGQGVLQQYF.

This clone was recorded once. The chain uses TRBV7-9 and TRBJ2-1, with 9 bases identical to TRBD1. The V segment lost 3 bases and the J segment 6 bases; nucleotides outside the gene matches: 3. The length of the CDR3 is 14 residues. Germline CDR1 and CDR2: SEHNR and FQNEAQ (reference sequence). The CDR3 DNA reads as TGTGCCAGCAGCTTTCAGGGACAGGGCAATGAGCAGTTCTTC. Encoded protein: CASSFQGQGNEQFF.

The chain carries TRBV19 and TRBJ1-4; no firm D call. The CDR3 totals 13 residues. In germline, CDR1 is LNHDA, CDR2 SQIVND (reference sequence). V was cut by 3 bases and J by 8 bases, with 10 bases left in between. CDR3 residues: CASSIWEGEKLFF. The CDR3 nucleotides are TGTGCCAGTAGTATCTGGGAGGGAGAAAAACTGTTTTTT. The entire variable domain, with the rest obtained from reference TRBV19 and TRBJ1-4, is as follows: DGGITQSPKYLFRKEGQNVTLSCEQNLNHDAMYWYRQDPGQGLRLIYYSQIVNDFQKGDIAEGYSVSREKKESFPLTVTSAQKNPTAFYLCASSIWEGEKLFFGSGTQLSVL.

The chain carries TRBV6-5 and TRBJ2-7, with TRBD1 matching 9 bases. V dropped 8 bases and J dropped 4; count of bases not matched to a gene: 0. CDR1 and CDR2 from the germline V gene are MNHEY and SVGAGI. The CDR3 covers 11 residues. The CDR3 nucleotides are TGTGCCAGCGGGACAGGGTACGAGCAGTACTTC. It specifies CASGTGYEQYF.

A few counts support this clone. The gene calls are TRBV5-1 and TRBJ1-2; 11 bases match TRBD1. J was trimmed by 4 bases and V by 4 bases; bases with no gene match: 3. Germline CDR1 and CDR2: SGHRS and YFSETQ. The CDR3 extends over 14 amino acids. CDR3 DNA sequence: TGCGCCAGCAGCCCCGGGACAGGGGGCTATGGCTACACCTTC. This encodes CASSPGTGGYGYTF. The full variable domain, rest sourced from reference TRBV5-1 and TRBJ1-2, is KAGVTQTPRYLIKTRGQQVTLSCSPISGHRSVSWYQQTPGQGLQFLFEYFSETQRNKGNFPGRFSGRQFSNSRSEMNVSTLELGDSALYLCASSPGTGGYGYTFGSGTRLTVV.

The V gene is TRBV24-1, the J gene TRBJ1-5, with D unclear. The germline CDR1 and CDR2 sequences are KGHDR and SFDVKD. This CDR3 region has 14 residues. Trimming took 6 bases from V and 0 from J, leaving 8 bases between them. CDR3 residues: CATSQMYSNQPQHF. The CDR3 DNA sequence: TGTGCCACCAGTCAGATGTATAGCAATCAGCCCCAGCATTTT.

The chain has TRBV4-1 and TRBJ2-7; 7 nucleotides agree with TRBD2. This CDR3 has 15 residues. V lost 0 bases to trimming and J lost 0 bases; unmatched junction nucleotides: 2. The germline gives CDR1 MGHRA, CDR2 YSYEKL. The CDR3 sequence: CASSQESGVSYEQYF. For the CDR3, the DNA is TGCGCCAGCAGCCAAGAAAGCGGGGTCTCCTACGAGCAGTACTTC.

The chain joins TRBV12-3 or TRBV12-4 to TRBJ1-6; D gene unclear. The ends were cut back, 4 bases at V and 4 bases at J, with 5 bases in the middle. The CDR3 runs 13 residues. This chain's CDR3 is CASSSVYNSPLHF. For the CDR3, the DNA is TGTGCCAGCAGTTCTGTTTATAATTCACCCCTCCACTTT.

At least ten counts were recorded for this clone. The CDR3 here is CASSQKTGEVDEQYF. The DNA of the CDR3 is TGTGCCAGCAGCCAGAAAACGGGGGAAGTCGACGAGCAGTACTTC. This chain connects TRBV7-2 to TRBJ2-7, with D possibly being TRBD2 (6 bases). The germline V gene encodes CDR1 SGHTA and CDR2 FQGNSA. The V and J ends lost 5 bases and 5 bases respectively, with 19 bases between them. This CDR3 has 15 amino acids.

CDR3 nucleotide sequence: TGTGCCAGCAATACTCAGGGGAGCCCTAATGAAAAACTGTTTTTT. Protein sequence: CASNTQGSPNEKLFF. The chain is built from TRBV19 and TRBJ1-4, with D perhaps matching TRBD1 (6 bases). This CDR3 comprises 15 residues. Germline V CDR1 and CDR2: LNHDA, SQIVND (reference sequence). Trimming cost V 9 bases and J 3 bases, with 17 bases left between them.

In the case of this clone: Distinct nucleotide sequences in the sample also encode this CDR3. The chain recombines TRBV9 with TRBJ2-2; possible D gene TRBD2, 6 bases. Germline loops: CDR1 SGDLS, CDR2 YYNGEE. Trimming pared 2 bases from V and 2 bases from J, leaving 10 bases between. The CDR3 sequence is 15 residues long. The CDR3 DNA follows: TGTGCCAGCAGCGTGCTCGGGGGTAACACCGGGGAGCTGTTTTTT. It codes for CASSVLGGNTGELFF.

CDR3 loop: CASSLSGSGAGELFF. DNA of the CDR3: TGTGCCAGCAGCTTAAGCGGGAGCGGCGCCGGGGAGCTGTTTTTT. V is TRBV6-2 or TRBV6-3 and J is TRBJ2-2; 8 positions agree with TRBD2. Germline V gene sequence: CDR1 MNHEY, CDR2 SVGEGT. Germline trimming cut 6 bases from V and 6 bases from J; bases unmatched to any gene: 9. The CDR3 runs to 15 residues.

CDR3: CASSVVPGETYGYTF. The DNA of the CDR3 is TGTGCCAGCAGCGTAGTGCCAGGGGAAACGTATGGCTACACCTTC. The chain recombines TRBV9 with TRBJ1-2, with D possibly being TRBD1 (6 bases). The V and J ends lost 0 bases and 5 bases respectively, with 14 bases between them. Germline CDR1 SGDLS, CDR2 YYNGEE. There are 15 residues in the CDR3.

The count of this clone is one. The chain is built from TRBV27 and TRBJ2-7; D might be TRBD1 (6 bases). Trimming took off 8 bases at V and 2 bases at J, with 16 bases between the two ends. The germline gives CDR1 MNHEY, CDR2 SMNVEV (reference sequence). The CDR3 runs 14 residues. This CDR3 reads CASAAYRVTYEQYF. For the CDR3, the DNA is TGTGCCAGCGCTGCCTACAGGGTTACCTACGAGCAGTACTTC.

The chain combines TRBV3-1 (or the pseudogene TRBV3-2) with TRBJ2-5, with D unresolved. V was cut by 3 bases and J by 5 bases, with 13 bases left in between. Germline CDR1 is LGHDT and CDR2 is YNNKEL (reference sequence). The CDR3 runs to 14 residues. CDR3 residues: CASSHRGAPETQYF. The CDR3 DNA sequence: TGTGCCAGCAGCCACCGCGGAGCTCCGGAGACCCAGTACTTC.